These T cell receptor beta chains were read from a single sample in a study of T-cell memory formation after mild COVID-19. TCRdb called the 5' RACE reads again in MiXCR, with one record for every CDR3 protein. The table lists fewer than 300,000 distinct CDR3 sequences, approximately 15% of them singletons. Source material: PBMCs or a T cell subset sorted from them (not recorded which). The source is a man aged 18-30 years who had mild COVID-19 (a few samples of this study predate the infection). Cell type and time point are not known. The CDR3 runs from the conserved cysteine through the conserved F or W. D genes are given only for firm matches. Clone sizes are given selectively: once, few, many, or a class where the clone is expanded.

CDR3 protein: CAWSVRGYEQYF; CDR3 DNA: TGTGCCTGGAGTGTTAGGGGCTACGAGCAGTACTTC; V gene: TRBV30; clone size: .; D gene: .; J gene: TRBJ2-7
CDR3 protein: CASNRSGPNANQPQHF; CDR3 DNA: TGTGCCAGCAATCGAAGTGGGCCGAATGCGAATCAGCCCCAGCATTTT; V gene: TRBV6-1; clone size: .; D gene: .; J gene: TRBJ1-5
CDR3 protein: CASSPGQGLGIQYF; CDR3 DNA: TGCGCCAGCAGCCCCGGACAGGGTTTAGGGATTCAGTACTTC; V gene: TRBV5-1; clone size: .; D gene: TRBD1; J gene: TRBJ2-4
CDR3 protein: CASSGMEFTGELFF; CDR3 DNA: TGTGCCAGCAGCGGGATGGAATTCACCGGGGAGCTGTTTTTT; V gene: TRBV7-9; clone size: few; D gene: .; J gene: TRBJ2-2
CDR3 protein: CAISTTGDTEAFF; CDR3 DNA: TGTGCCATCAGCACAACAGGGGACACTGAAGCTTTCTTT; V gene: TRBV10-3; clone size: once; D gene: TRBD1; J gene: TRBJ1-1
CDR3 protein: CAAWRDGSYEQYF; CDR3 DNA: TGTGCCGCTTGGAGGGACGGCTCCTACGAGCAGTACTTC; V gene: TRBV28; clone size: many; D gene: .; J gene: TRBJ2-7
CDR3 protein: CASRGGLNEKLFF; CDR3 DNA: TGTGCCAGCAGGGGAGGTTTGAATGAAAAACTGTTTTTT; V gene: TRBV3-1; clone size: .; D gene: .; J gene: TRBJ1-4
CDR3 protein: CASSDPPGGENEQFF; CDR3 DNA: TGTGCCAGCAGTGATCCCCCGGGGGGCGAGAATGAGCAGTTCTTC; V gene: TRBV2; clone size: few; D gene: .; J gene: TRBJ2-1
CDR3 protein: CASSWASGGYEQYF; CDR3 DNA: TGTGCCAGCAGTTGGGCTAGCGGGGGGTACGAGCAGTACTTC; V gene: TRBV12-3/TRBV12-4; clone size: few; D gene: TRBD2; J gene: TRBJ2-7
CDR3 protein: CASLAGGSDAQYF; CDR3 DNA: TGTGCCAGCCTAGCGGGGGGTTCCGACGCGCAGTATTTT; V gene: TRBV6-5; clone size: few; D gene: TRBD2; J gene: TRBJ2-3
CDR3 protein: CASSQEDSFSYEQYF; CDR3 DNA: TGCGCCAGCAGCCAAGAAGACAGCTTCTCCTACGAGCAGTACTTC; V gene: TRBV4-3; clone size: few; D gene: .; J gene: TRBJ2-7
CDR3 protein: CSARDRGANTGELFF; CDR3 DNA: TGCAGTGCCCGGGACAGGGGGGCGAACACCGGGGAGCTGTTTTTT; V gene: TRBV20-1; clone size: few; D gene: TRBD1; J gene: TRBJ2-2
CDR3 protein: CASRPGTADSGEQYF; CDR3 DNA: TGTGCCAGCAGGCCTGGGACGGCGGATTCTGGAGAGCAGTACTTC; V gene: TRBV6-6; clone size: few; D gene: .; J gene: TRBJ2-7
CDR3 protein: CASSYRGRNQPQHF; CDR3 DNA: TGTGCCAGCAGTTACCGGGGTCGCAATCAGCCCCAGCATTTT; V gene: TRBV6-5; clone size: .; D gene: .; J gene: TRBJ1-5
CDR3 protein: CASSDGGSYNEQFF; CDR3 DNA: TGTGCCAGCAGCGATGGGGGTTCCTACAATGAGCAGTTCTTC; V gene: TRBV11-2; clone size: .; D gene: .; J gene: TRBJ2-1
CDR3 protein: CASSLQSSYNEQFF; CDR3 DNA: TGCGCCAGCAGCTTGCAGAGCTCCTACAATGAGCAGTTCTTC; V gene: TRBV5-1; clone size: many; D gene: .; J gene: TRBJ2-1
CDR3 protein: CASRETNRATNEKLFF; CDR3 DNA: TGTGCCAGCAGGGAGACGAACAGGGCCACGAATGAAAAACTGTTTTTT; V gene: TRBV6-6; clone size: .; D gene: .; J gene: TRBJ1-4
CDR3 protein: CSAPILQGSNQPQHF; CDR3 DNA: TGCAGTGCTCCAATTCTGCAGGGGTCGAATCAGCCCCAGCATTTT; V gene: TRBV20-1; clone size: once; D gene: .; J gene: TRBJ1-5
CDR3 protein: CASSLGFSGEQFF; CDR3 DNA: TGTGCCAGCAGCTTAGGGTTTTCGGGTGAGCAGTTCTTC; V gene: TRBV7-2; clone size: .; D gene: .; J gene: TRBJ2-1
CDR3 protein: CASSLVHPGELFF; CDR3 DNA: TGTGCCAGCAGCTTGGTGCATCCGGGGGAGCTGTTTTTT; V gene: TRBV5-6; clone size: few; D gene: .; J gene: TRBJ2-2
CDR3 protein: CASKPGGRGKDTEAFF; CDR3 DNA: TGTGCCAGCAAGCCCGGTGGAAGGGGAAAGGACACTGAAGCTTTCTTT; V gene: TRBV2; clone size: few; D gene: .; J gene: TRBJ1-1
CDR3 protein: CASSWAPGRNDYGYTF; CDR3 DNA: TGTGCCAGCAGCTGGGCGCCGGGGAGGAATGACTATGGCTACACCTTC; V gene: TRBV7-9; clone size: few; D gene: .; J gene: TRBJ1-2
CDR3 protein: CSARTVNTEAFF; CDR3 DNA: TGCAGTGCTCGGACGGTGAACACTGAAGCTTTCTTT; V gene: TRBV20-1; clone size: few; D gene: .; J gene: TRBJ1-1
CDR3 protein: CASSAYPVVSYEQYF; CDR3 DNA: TGTGCCAGCAGTGCATACCCCGTAGTGTCCTACGAGCAGTACTTC; V gene: TRBV6-5; clone size: .; D gene: .; J gene: TRBJ2-7
CDR3 protein: CASSLRPPEAYNEQFF; CDR3 DNA: TGTGCCAGCAGCCTCCGACCTCCCGAGGCCTACAATGAGCAGTTCTTC; V gene: TRBV12-3/TRBV12-4; clone size: few; D gene: .; J gene: TRBJ2-1
CDR3 protein: CSATRTGLQETQYF; CDR3 DNA: TGCAGTGCTACCCGGACAGGGCTCCAAGAGACCCAGTACTTC; V gene: TRBV20-1; clone size: few; D gene: TRBD1; J gene: TRBJ2-5
CDR3 protein: CASRNRAGYTEAFF; CDR3 DNA: TGTGCCAGCAGGAACAGGGCCGGGTACACTGAAGCTTTCTTT; V gene: TRBV12-3/TRBV12-4; clone size: few; D gene: .; J gene: TRBJ1-1
CDR3 protein: CASSQGWDRAVRDEQFF; CDR3 DNA: TGCGCCAGCAGCCAAGGTTGGGACAGGGCAGTCAGGGATGAGCAGTTCTTC; V gene: TRBV4-1; clone size: few; D gene: TRBD1; J gene: TRBJ2-1
CDR3 protein: CASSRPGAESYEQYF; CDR3 DNA: TGCGCCAGCAGCCGGCCGGGGGCAGAGAGCTACGAGCAGTACTTC; V gene: TRBV5-1; clone size: many; D gene: .; J gene: TRBJ2-7
CDR3 protein: CASSQDSPSGGYTDTQYF; CDR3 DNA: TGCGCCAGCAGCCAAGACTCTCCTAGCGGGGGTTACACAGATACGCAGTATTTT; V gene: TRBV4-1; clone size: .; D gene: TRBD2; J gene: TRBJ2-3
CDR3 protein: CASRSGGAGSDTQYF; CDR3 DNA: TGTGCCAGCAGGAGCGGGGGGGCTGGTTCAGATACGCAGTATTTT; V gene: TRBV6-1; clone size: .; D gene: TRBD2; J gene: TRBJ2-3
CDR3 protein: CASSLESGSTDTQYF; CDR3 DNA: TGCGCCAGCAGCTTGGAGAGCGGGAGCACAGATACGCAGTATTTT; V gene: TRBV5-1; clone size: .; D gene: .; J gene: TRBJ2-3
CDR3 protein: CSAREVTGAGEQFF; CDR3 DNA: TGCAGTGCTAGAGAAGTAACGGGGGCCGGTGAGCAGTTCTTC; V gene: TRBV20-1; clone size: many; D gene: .; J gene: TRBJ2-1
CDR3 protein: CASSRDLRNEKLFF; CDR3 DNA: TGTGCCAGCAGCAGGGACTTACGTAATGAAAAACTGTTTTTT; V gene: TRBV5-5; clone size: few; D gene: .; J gene: TRBJ1-4
CDR3 protein: CASKTAEGTEAFF; CDR3 DNA: TGCGCCAGCAAGACAGCAGAGGGGACTGAAGCTTTCTTT; V gene: TRBV5-1; clone size: .; D gene: .; J gene: TRBJ1-1